Included here is one T cell receptor beta chain sequence, with context. The sample comes from a study of blood T cell repertoires in COVID-19. Profiling relied on immunoSEQ multiplex PCR, and the TCRdb table lists in-frame clones only, not all of them. The sample has some 170,000 clones, about four fifths seen once. CDR1 and CDR2 from the germline V gene are LNHDA and SQIVND (reference sequence). Trimming cost V 5 bases and J 2 bases, with 12 bases left between them. The CDR3 spans 14 residues. The V call is TRBV19, the J call TRBJ1-1; D might be TRBD1 (5 bases). The receptor was derived from a woman in her seventies with acute or convalescent COVID-19. Sequencing was done on a sample of peripheral blood. CDR3 sequence reads: CASSPGQSNTEAFF. The DNA of the CDR3 is TGTGCCAGTAGTCCCGGACAAAGCAACACTGAAGCTTTCTTT.